This T cell receptor beta chain originates from a study of blood T cell repertoires in COVID-19. Clones were read by immunoSEQ multiplex PCR, and TCRdb kept only the in-frame ones, dropping some. This table has about 360,000 clones, approximately 89% appearing once. Sequencing used PBMCs or T cells enriched from blood (not recorded which). The clonotype originates from a man aged 40-55 years in a cohort exposed to, infected with or recovered from COVID-19 (not recorded which).

CDR3 DNA: TGTGCCAGTAGTATAGTCAGGGGAGGGAGCAATCAGCCCCAGCATTTT. It codes for CASSIVRGGSNQPQHF. The genes are TRBV19 and TRBJ1-5; the D gene is possibly TRBD1 (6 bases). Trimming removed 1 base from V and 1 base from J, with 11 bases in between. Germline V gene sequence: CDR1 LNHDA, CDR2 SQIVND (reference sequence). The CDR3 is 16 residues long.